These T cell receptor beta chains were read from a single sample in a study of cytomegalovirus exposure and HLA in healthy donors. Profiled with immunoSEQ multiplex PCR; TCRdb holds only in-frame clones, not every one. The sample has some 130,000 clones; 79% are singletons. Material for sequencing was PBMCs. These receptors were obtained from a man aged 18 to 35 in good health and CMV-seronegative. The CDR3 runs from the conserved cysteine through the conserved F or W. A D gene is named only where the DNA matches it firmly. Where a row states a size, it is once, few, many or the class of an expanded clone; other rows omit it.

TRBJ1-2	TRBV7-6	TRBD1	13	few	CASSSTGRSGYTF	TGTGCCAGCAGCTCGACAGGGAGGTCCGGCTACACCTTC
TRBJ1-1	TRBV2	.	19	.	CASSEALSGGSSLRGEAFF	TGTGCCAGCAGTGAAGCGCTTTCGGGGGGGAGTTCGTTAAGGGGTGAAGCTTTCTTT
TRBJ1-5	TRBV6-5	TRBD1	16	few	CASSSTGTGGNQPQHF	TGTGCCAGCAGTTCAACCGGGACAGGGGGCAATCAGCCCCAGCATTTT
TRBJ2-7	TRBV7-2	TRBD2	14	.	CASSLVGGSYEQYF	TGTGCCAGCAGCTTAGTTGGCGGGAGCTACGAGCAGTACTTC
TRBJ1-1	TRBV9	.	16	.	CASSVVQGRGNTEAFF	TGTGCCAGCAGCGTAGTCCAGGGCAGGGGGAACACTGAAGCTTTCTTT
TRBJ2-5	TRBV14	TRBD2	21	.	CASSPGRLSGRASRAQETQYF	TGTGCCAGCAGCCCAGGCCGGCTTAGCGGGAGGGCCAGTAGGGCACAAGAGACCCAGTACTTC
TRBJ1-4	TRBV28	TRBD1	17	.	CASSFNLEDRVREKLFF	TGTGCCAGCAGTTTCAACCTCGAGGACAGGGTACGAGAAAAACTGTTTTTT
TRBJ2-4	TRBV6-6	TRBD2	16	.	CASGTSGSMAKNIQYF	TGTGCCAGCGGGACTAGCGGGAGCATGGCCAAAAACATTCAGTACTTC
TRBJ1-3	TRBV7-9	TRBD1	15	few	CASSSDRRSGNTIYF	TGTGCCAGCAGCTCGGACAGGCGCTCTGGAAACACCATATATTTT
TRBJ2-5	TRBV5-6	.	13	once	CASSSGLQETQYF	TGTGCCAGCAGCTCGGGTCTCCAAGAGACCCAGTACTTC
TRBJ2-7	TRBV18	TRBD1	15	.	CASSPGTGSSYEQYF	TGTGCCAGCTCACCAGGGACAGGGAGCTCCTACGAGCAGTACTTC